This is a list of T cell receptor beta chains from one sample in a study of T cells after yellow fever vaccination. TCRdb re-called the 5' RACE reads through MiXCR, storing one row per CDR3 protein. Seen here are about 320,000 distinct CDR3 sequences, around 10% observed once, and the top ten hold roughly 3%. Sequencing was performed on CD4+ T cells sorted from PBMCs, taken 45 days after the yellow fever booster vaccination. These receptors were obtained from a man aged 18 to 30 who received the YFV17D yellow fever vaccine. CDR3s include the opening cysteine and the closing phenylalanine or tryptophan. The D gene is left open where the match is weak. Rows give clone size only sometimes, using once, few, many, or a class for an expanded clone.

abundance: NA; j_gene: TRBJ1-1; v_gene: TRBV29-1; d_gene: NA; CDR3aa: CSVDWQANTEAFF
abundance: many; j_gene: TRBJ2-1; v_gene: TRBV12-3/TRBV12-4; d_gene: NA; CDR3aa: CASSLRLGSYNEQFF
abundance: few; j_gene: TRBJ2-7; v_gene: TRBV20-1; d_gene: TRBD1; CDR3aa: CSARDLPRDRLGRGQYF
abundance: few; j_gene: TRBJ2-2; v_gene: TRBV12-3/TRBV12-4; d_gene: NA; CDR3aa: CASSFYGSANTGELFF
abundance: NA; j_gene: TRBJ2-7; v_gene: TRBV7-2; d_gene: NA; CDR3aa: CVSSLAFSGSRAYEQYF
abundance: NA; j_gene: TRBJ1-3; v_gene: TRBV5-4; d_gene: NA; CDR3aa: CASSWTGEGNTIYF
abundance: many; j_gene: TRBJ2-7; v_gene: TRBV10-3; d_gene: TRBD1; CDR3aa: CAISSGTGVSYEQYF
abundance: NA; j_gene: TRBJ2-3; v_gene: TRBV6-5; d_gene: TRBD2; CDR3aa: CASSSGLGTTNTDTQYF
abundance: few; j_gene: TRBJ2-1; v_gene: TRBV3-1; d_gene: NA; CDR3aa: CASSQAGVHEQFF
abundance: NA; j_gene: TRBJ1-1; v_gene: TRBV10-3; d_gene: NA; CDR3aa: CAISESFVGGTEAFF
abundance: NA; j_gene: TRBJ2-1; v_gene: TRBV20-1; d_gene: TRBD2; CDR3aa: CSARTSGALSEQFF
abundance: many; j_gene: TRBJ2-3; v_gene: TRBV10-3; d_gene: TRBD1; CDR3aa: CAISLTSGTGDDTQYF
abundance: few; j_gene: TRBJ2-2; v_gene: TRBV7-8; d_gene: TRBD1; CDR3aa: CASSWGRGRFVAGELFF
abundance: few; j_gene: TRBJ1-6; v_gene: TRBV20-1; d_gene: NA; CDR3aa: CSATPTRGHGNNSPLHF
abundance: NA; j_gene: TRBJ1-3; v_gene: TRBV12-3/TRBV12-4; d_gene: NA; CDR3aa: CASSSGATGNTIYF
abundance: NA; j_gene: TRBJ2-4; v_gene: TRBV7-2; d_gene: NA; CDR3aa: CASSRVGGSIQYF
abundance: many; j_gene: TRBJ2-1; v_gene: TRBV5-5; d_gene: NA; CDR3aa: CASSLGGAVPYNEQFF
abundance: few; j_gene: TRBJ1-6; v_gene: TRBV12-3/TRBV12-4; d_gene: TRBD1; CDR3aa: CASSPTGWDSPLHF
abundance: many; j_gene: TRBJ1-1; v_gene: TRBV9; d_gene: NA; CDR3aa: CASSGRADTEAFF
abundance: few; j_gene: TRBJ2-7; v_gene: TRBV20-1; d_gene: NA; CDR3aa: CSARRPRGSSYEQYF
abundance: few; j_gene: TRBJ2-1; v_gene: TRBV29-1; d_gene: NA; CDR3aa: CSVVGGRDEQFF
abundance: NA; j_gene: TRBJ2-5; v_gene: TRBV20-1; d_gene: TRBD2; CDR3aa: CSATPPQRGGETQYF
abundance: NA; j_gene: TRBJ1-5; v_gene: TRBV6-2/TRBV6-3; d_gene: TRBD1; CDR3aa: CASSRQGLGQPQHF
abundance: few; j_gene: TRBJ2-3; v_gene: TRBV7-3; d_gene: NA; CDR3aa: CASSYDRTLTDTQYF
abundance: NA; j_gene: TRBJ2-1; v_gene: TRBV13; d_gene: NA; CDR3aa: CASSPRGPGNEQFF
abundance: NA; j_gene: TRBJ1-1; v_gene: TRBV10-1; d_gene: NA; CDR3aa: CASSEGPGLQTRNTEAFF
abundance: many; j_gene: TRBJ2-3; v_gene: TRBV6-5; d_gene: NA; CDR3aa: CASMHTDTQYF
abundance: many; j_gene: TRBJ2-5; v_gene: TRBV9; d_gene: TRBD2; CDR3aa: CASSVGTSGGETQYF